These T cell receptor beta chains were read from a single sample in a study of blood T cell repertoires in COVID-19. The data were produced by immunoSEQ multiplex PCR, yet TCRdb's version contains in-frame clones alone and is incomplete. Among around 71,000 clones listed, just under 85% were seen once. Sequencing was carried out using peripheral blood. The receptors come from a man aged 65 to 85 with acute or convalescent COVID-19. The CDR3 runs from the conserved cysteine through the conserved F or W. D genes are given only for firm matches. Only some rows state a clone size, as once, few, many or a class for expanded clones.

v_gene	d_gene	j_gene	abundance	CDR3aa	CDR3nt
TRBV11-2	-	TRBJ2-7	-	CASSFGQRNEQYF	TGTGCCAGCAGCTTCGGACAGAGGAACGAGCAGTACTTC
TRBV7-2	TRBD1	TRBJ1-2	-	CASSLLVSDRGGYTF	TGTGCCAGCAGCTTATTGGTTTCGGACAGGGGCGGCTACACCTTC
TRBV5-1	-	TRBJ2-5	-	CASSEDRRETQYF	TGCGCCAGCAGCGAAGACAGAAGGGAGACCCAGTACTTC
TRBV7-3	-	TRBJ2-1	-	CASSLTRSSYNEQFF	TGTGCCAGCAGCTTAACCCGGAGCTCCTACAATGAGCAGTTCTTC
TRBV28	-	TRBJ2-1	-	CATREGGGPVGNEQFF	TGTGCCACCCGAGAAGGGGGAGGGCCGGTAGGGAATGAGCAGTTCTTC
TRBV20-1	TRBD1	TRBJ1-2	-	CSASKGANYGYTF	TGCAGTGCTAGTAAGGGGGCCAACTATGGCTACACCTTC
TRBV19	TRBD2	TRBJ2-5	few	CASSFTSGDLQETQYF	TGTGCCAGTAGTTTCACTAGCGGGGACCTCCAAGAGACCCAGTACTTC
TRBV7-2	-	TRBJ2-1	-	CASSIDSNSYNEQFF	TGTGCCAGCAGTATTGACAGTAACTCCTACAATGAGCAGTTCTTC
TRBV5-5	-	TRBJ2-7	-	CASSSSGRGEQYF	TGTGCCAGCAGCTCCTCAGGGCGGGGCGAGCAGTACTTC
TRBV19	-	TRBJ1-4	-	CASSQRSGINEKLFF	TGTGCCAGTAGCCAGAGGTCAGGGATTAATGAAAAACTGTTTTTT
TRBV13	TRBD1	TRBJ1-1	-	CASSSQGANTEAFF	TGTGCCAGCAGCTCACAGGGGGCAAACACTGAAGCTTTCTTT
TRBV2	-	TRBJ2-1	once	CASSPLGNEQFF	TGTGCCAGCAGTCCCCTAGGAAATGAGCAGTTCTTC
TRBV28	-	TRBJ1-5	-	CASSLRVTSNQPQHF	TGTGCCAGCAGCCTCAGGGTGACAAGCAATCAGCCCCAGCATTTT
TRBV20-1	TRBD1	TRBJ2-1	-	CSASGTVYNEQFF	TGCAGTGCTAGTGGGACAGTCTACAATGAGCAGTTCTTC
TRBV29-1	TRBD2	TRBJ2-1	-	CSLQKAAGGHRNEQFF	TGCAGCCTTCAAAAAGCGGCGGGAGGGCATCGCAATGAGCAGTTCTTC
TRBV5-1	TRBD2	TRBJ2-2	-	CASSLAGGANTGELFF	TGCGCCAGCAGCCTAGCGGGAGGGGCGAACACCGGGGAGCTGTTTTTT
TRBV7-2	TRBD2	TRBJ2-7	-	CASSLVAGGTYEQYF	TGTGCCAGCAGCTTAGTAGCGGGAGGTACCTACGAGCAGTACTTC
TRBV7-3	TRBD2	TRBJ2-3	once	CASSPSRTSTTDTQYF	TGTGCCAGCAGCCCATCTCGGACTAGCACCACAGATACGCAGTATTTT
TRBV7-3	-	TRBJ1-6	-	CASSGGAISPLHF	TGTGCCAGCAGCGGGGGCGCGATCTCACCCCTCCACTTT
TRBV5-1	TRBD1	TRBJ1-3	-	CASSPDGTGHGNTIYF	TGCGCCAGCAGCCCGGACGGGACAGGTCACGGAAACACCATATATTTT
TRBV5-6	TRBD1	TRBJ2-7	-	CASSRTGITYEQYF	TGTGCCAGCAGCCGGACAGGGATCACCTACGAGCAGTACTTC
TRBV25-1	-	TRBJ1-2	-	CASSELQNSYGYTF	TGTGCCAGCAGTGAATTACAGAACAGCTATGGCTACACCTTC